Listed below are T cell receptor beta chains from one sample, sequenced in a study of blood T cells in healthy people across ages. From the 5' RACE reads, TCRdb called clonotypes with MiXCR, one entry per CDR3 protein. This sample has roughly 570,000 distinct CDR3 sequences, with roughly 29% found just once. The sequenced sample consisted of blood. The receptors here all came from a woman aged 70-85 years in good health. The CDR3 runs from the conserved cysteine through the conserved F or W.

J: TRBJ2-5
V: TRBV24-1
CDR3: CATSDFGGTGVETQYF

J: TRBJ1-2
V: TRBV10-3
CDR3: CAISQQGYNYGYTF

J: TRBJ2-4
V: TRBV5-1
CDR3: CASSLGRDNKNIQYF

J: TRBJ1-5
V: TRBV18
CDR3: CASSPGGRNQPQHF

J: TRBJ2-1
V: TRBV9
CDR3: CASSAEVGASSYNERFF

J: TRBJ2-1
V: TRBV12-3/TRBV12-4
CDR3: CASSPTLSSYNEQFF

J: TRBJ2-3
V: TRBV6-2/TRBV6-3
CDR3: CASSRGLDPFTQYF

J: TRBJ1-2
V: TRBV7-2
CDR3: CASSLSLVGGATYGYTF

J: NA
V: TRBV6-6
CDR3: CASSYSSYGNEQFF

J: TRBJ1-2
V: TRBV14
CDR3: CASSQGQGIIYGYTF

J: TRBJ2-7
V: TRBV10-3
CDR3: CATGVQGNEQYF

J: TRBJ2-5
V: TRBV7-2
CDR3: CASSSRGPTAPGTQYF

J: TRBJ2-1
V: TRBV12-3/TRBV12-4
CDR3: CASSPSLERGDDNEQFF

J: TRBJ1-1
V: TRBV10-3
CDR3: CAISESGGRGVGTEAFF

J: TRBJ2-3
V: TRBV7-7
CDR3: CASSPLGNTDTQYF

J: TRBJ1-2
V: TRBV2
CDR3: CASSGEAGYTF

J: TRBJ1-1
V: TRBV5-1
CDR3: CASSPNTGSTEAFF

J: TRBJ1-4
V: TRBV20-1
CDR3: CSALGQDPTNEKLFF

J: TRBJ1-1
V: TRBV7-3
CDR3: CASSLTGQMNTEAFF

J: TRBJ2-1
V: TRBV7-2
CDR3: CASSLGGTTYNEQFF

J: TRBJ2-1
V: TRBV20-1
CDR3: CSAREAGWGHEQFF

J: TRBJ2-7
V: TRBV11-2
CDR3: CASSLQRGQGEDYEQYF

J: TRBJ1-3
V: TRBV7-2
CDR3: CASSHVGGSGNTIYF

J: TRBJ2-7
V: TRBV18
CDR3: CASSPGMSPYEQYF

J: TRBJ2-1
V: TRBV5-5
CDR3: CASSSLDNLSYNEQFF

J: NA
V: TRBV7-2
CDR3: CASSLVASGIARAQFF

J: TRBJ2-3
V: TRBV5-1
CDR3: CASSLMTGGLDTQYF

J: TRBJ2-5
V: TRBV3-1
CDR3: CASSQTAGLKTQYF

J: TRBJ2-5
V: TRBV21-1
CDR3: CASSTGWFYVREQYF

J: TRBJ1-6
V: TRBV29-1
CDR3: CSVRLTDNSPLHF

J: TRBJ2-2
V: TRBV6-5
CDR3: CASSSSGGGTGELFF

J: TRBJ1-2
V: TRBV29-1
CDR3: CSVMTGVDGYTF

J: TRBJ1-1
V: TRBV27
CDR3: CASSKDRGSSEAFF

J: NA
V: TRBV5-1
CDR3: CASSLAVGVPDEQYF

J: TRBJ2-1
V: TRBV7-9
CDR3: CASSSNAGRPYNEQFF

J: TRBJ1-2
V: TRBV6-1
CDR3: CASSEGQGSYTF

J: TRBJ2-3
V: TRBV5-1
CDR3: CASSLGDPPDTQYF

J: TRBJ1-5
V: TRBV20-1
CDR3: CSAKAVPTDQPQHF

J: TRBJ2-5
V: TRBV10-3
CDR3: CAISESPDRPKRGTQYF

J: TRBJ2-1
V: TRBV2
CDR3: CASGRLAGGRLDEQFF

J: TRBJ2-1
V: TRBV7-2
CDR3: CASSLATAYNEQFF

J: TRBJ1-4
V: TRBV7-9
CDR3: CASGAEGAGEKLFF